The rows below give T cell receptor beta chains drawn from one sample of a study of tumor-infiltrating lymphocytes in primary liver carcinoma. From the multiplex PCR reads, TCRdb called clonotypes with MiXCR, one entry per CDR3 protein. Here the sample spans about 130,000 distinct CDR3 sequences, 64% being singletons. Sequencing was done on a sample of liver tumor tissue from sampling region 3. The receptors shown here come from a woman in her sixties or seventies with primary liver carcinoma and hepatitis B virus infection. The CDR3 runs from the conserved cysteine through the conserved F or W. Each record gives: clone size, V gene, J gene, D gene, CDR3 DNA, CDR3 protein. D genes are given only for firm matches. Clone size is stated in some rows and not others, as once, few, many or a class when expanded.

>NA|TRBV6-5|TRBJ2-7|NA
TGTACCAACAGACCGACTAGTGGGAGCTCCTACGAGCAGTACTTC
CTNRPTSGSSYEQYF
>NA|TRBV5-8|TRBJ2-7|TRBD1
TGCGCCAGCAGCTCCCCGGGACAGGGTCTCTACGAGGAGTACTTC
CASSSPGQGLYEEYF
>NA|TRBV11-3|TRBJ2-3|NA
TGTGCCAGCAGCTTAGATGTAAAGCCTGACACAGATACGCAGTATTTT
CASSLDVKPDTDTQYF
>many|TRBV29-1|TRBJ1-1|TRBD1
TGCAGCGCTAGGGGACAGATGAACACTGAAGCTTTCTTT
CSARGQMNTEAFF
>NA|TRBV6-5|TRBJ1-3|TRBD1
TGTGCCAGCAGTTACCGGACGACAGGGGGCCTCACCATATATTTT
CASSYRTTGGLTIYF
>many|TRBV12-3/TRBV12-4|TRBJ1-1|NA
TGTGCCAGCAGTTTTGAGGGGGGAAACACTGAAGCTTTCTTT
CASSFEGGNTEAFF
>many|TRBV12-3/TRBV12-4|TRBJ2-3|TRBD2
TGTGCCAGCAGTTCTGGGGGACTAACCACAGATACGCAGTATTTT
CASSSGGLTTDTQYF
>NA|TRBV11-2|TRBJ2-3|TRBD1
TGTGTCAGCAGCTCAACCCGGTTACAGGGGACAGATACGCAGTACTTT
CVSSSTRLQGTDTQYF
>NA|TRBV4-1|TRBJ1-5|NA
TGCGCCAGCAGGCAAAAGGAACATGGGGCAGGACAGCCCCAGCATTTT
CASRQKEHGAGQPQHF
>medium-sized|TRBV11-2|TRBJ2-3|NA
TGTGCCAGCAGCCTCACGACAGTTGGTGGGGCAGATACGCAGTATTTT
CASSLTTVGGADTQYF
>NA|TRBV6-1|TRBJ1-3|NA
TGTGCCGGCAGGACCCGACATAAACTAGGCTCTGGAAACACCATATATTTT
CAGRTRHKLGSGNTIYF
>NA|TRBV29-1|TRBJ2-2|NA
TGCAGCGTTACGGGACACTCGGGCGGGGAGCCGTTTTTT
CSVTGHSGGEPFF
>NA|TRBV29-1|TRBJ2-1|TRBD1
TGCAGCGCAGGGGACAGGGGGACCTATAATGAGCAGTTCTTC
CSAGDRGTYNEQFF
>many|TRBV5-6|TRBJ1-5|NA
TGTGCCAGCAGCCGGGACCGATTTAATCAGCCCCAGCATTTT
CASSRDRFNQPQHF
>NA|TRBV2|TRBJ1-2|TRBD1
TGTGCCAGTAATGCACCGGGACAGAGTATCGGAACCTTC
CASNAPGQSIGTF
>many|TRBV13|TRBJ1-2|TRBD1
TGTGCCAGCAGCCCAGGGGACAGCTATGGCTACACCTTC
CASSPGDSYGYTF
>NA|TRBV6-1|TRBJ2-5|TRBD2
TGTGCCAGCAGTGGGTCTTCAGGTGGGTTAGCGGGAACTCAAGAGACCCAGTACTTC
CASSGSSGGLAGTQETQYF
>many|TRBV4-2|TRBJ2-1|NA
TGTGCCAGCAGCCATCTAGCTAGGCGGGACAATGAGCAGTTCTTC
CASSHLARRDNEQFF
>NA|TRBV29-1|TRBJ2-2|TRBD2
TGCAGCGTTGGGACTAGGGGTAAGACCGGGGAGCTGTTTTTT
CSVGTRGKTGELFF
>NA|TRBV6-1|TRBJ2-5|NA
TGTACCAGCCACCAGGGCATTCGAGAGATCCAGTACTTC
CTSHQGIREIQYF
>NA|TRBV11-1|TRBJ2-1|NA
TGTGCCAGTAGCTCCCCCGGAGGCCTTCAGTTCTTC
CASSSPGGLQFF
>many|TRBV6-1|TRBJ2-4|NA
TGTGCCAGCAGTGAAGTGTGGTCCTTTACGGACAGCAAGTACTTC
CASSEVWSFTDSKYF
>NA|TRBV5-1|TRBJ2-1|TRBD2
TGCGCCAGCAGCTTGGTGACTAGCGGGAGGGGGAGTTACAATGAGCAGTTCTTC
CASSLVTSGRGSYNEQFF
>many|TRBV6-2/TRBV6-3|TRBJ2-3|TRBD2
TGTGCCAGCAGTTGGAGCGGGAGTATTACAGATACGCAGTATTTT
CASSWSGSITDTQYF
>once|TRBV7-9|TRBJ2-7|TRBD2
TGTGCCGGCAGTAGTTTGAGACTAGCGGGTGCCGAGCAGTACTTC
CAGSSLRLAGAEQYF
>NA|TRBV28|TRBJ2-7|NA
TGTGCCAGCAGTAATGGTGTAAGAGGGCACTTC
CASSNGVRGHF
>NA|TRBV10-3|TRBJ2-7|TRBD2
TGTACCATCTATGCTAGCGGGAGTACCTACGAGCAGTACTTC
CTIYASGSTYEQYF
>few|TRBV28|TRBJ2-3|TRBD2
TGTGCCAGCAGTCAAACTAGCGGGAGGGTCGCAGATACGCAGTATTTT
CASSQTSGRVADTQYF
>NA|TRBV10-2|TRBJ2-3|NA
TGCGCCAGCAGTGAGTCGTTGCCCAAACGGGGTCAGCCCCAGTATTTT
CASSESLPKRGQPQYF
>many|TRBV6-1|TRBJ2-4|TRBD2
TGTGCCAGCAGTGAACGGGTGGGACTAGCGGGAGAGCAGGGGGCCAAAAACATTCAGTACTTC
CASSERVGLAGEQGAKNIQYF
>many|TRBV4-2|TRBJ1-3|NA
TGTGCCAGCAGCCACCAATTGGGGAGTCTCAGGAGCTCTGGAAACACCATATATTTT
CASSHQLGSLRSSGNTIYF
>NA|TRBV4-2|TRBJ2-7|TRBD2
TGTGCCAGCAGCCCCGGGACTAGGGAGAGGGATTACGAGCACTACTTC
CASSPGTRERDYEHYF
>few|TRBV20-1|TRBJ1-6|TRBD1
TGCAGTGCTAGCGGGACAGGGAGCCAGAATTCACCCCTCCACTTT
CSASGTGSQNSPLHF
>NA|TRBV11-2|TRBJ2-2|TRBD1
TGTGCCAGCAGTTTGGGACAGGGATACACCAGGGAGCTGTTTTTT
CASSLGQGYTRELFF
>NA|TRBV6-4|TRBJ1-6|NA
TGTGCCAGCAGTGTGGACAGCGTGAATTCACCCCTCCACTTT
CASSVDSVNSPLHF
>NA|TRBV11-2|TRBJ2-7|TRBD2
TGTGCAAGCAGCGAACGCCCCAACTCAGCGGGAGGGCCGAGGGAGCAGTACTTC
CASSERPNSAGGPREQYF
>NA|TRBV29-1|TRBJ2-1|TRBD2
TGCGGCGCTAGGGGGACTAGCGTCAATGAACAGTTCTTC
CGARGTSVNEQFF
>NA|TRBV6-6|TRBJ2-7|TRBD1
TGTGCCAGCAGTTACTCGGGACAGAGGAGCTTCTACGAACAGTACTTT
CASSYSGQRSFYEQYF
>once|TRBV11-1|TRBJ2-5|TRBD2
TGTGCCAGTAGCTCCTCCGGGACTACCTCGCCGGGGGCCCAGTACTTC
CASSSSGTTSPGAQYF
>many|TRBV11-3|TRBJ2-5|NA
TGTGCCAGCAGCTTAGAACGGGGGAGAGAGGAGACCCAGTACTTC
CASSLERGREETQYF
>NA|TRBV24-1|TRBJ2-7|TRBD2
TGTGCCAGCGGTTTCGGCGGGAGACTCGGGGAGCAGTACTTC
CASGFGGRLGEQYF
>many|TRBV5-1|TRBJ2-7|TRBD2
TGCGCCAGCAGCTTCAGCCACGTTAGCGGGAGGACCTACTACGAGCAGTACTTC
CASSFSHVSGRTYYEQYF
>many|TRBV29-1|TRBJ2-1|TRBD1
TGCAGCGTTGGGGGGACAGTCGCCAATGAGCAGTTCTTC
CSVGGTVANEQFF
>NA|TRBV11-2|TRBJ2-5|TRBD1
TGTGACGGCAGCCCGACAGGGCTGAAAGAGACCCAGTACTTC
CDGSPTGLKETQYF
>once|TRBV7-3|TRBJ1-1|NA
TGTGCCAGCAGCTTAACTGGTGGACCATCTGCCACTGAAGCTTTCTTT
CASSLTGGPSATEAFF
>NA|TRBV7-9|TRBJ2-1|NA
TGTGACAGCAGCTTAAGTAACCGAGGGGGGCGGGAATCGGACGAGCAGTTCTTC
CDSSLSNRGGRESDEQFF
>NA|TRBV19|TRBJ2-1|TRBD2
TGTGCCAGTAACAATCAAGCGGGAGGGCCAAGGAATGAGCAGTTCTTC
CASNNQAGGPRNEQFF
>NA|TRBV29-1|TRBJ2-1|NA
TGCAACGTTCGTCGGAATTACAATGAGCAGTTCTTC
CNVRRNYNEQFF
>few|TRBV28|TRBJ2-3|NA
TGTGCCAGCAGAAGGGACCTCACAGATACGCAGTATTTT
CASRRDLTDTQYF
>NA|TRBV11-1|TRBJ1-6|NA
TGTACCAGCAGCCGGACACTGGTTTCACCCCTCTACTTT
CTSSRTLVSPLYF
>NA|TRBV15|TRBJ2-7|NA
TGTGCCACCGGCCCTGGAACGCCTTGGGAGCAGTACTTC
CATGPGTPWEQYF
>NA|TRBV15|TRBJ2-7|NA
TGTGCCACCAGCAGGGCACAAAATGACTACGAGCAGTACTTC
CATSRAQNDYEQYF
>once|TRBV6-5|TRBJ2-1|TRBD2
TGTGCCAGCAGTTACTCAAGGTCGGCGGGAGGTCGCAATGTGCTGTTCTTC
CASSYSRSAGGRNVLFF
>NA|TRBV5-1|TRBJ2-1|NA
TGCGCCAGCAGCCTTTTACAGAACAATGAGCAGTTCTTC
CASSLLQNNEQFF
>NA|TRBV4-2|TRBJ2-2|TRBD2
TGTGCCAGCAGCCGCGAGCGGGAGGTAATCGTGGAGCTGTTTTTT
CASSREREVIVELFF